This T cell receptor (beta chain) was documented in a study of OX40 agonist ivuxolimab in advanced cancers. Study at large: Ivuxolimab, an antibody acting as an agonist of OX40 (CD134), was used to treat patients. One hepatocellular carcinoma and a couple of cutaneous melanoma patients partially responded. More than 35% of patients had received prior checkpoint inhibitor therapy.

The table came from immunoSEQ multiplex PCR; TCRdb's copy has only in-frame clones and leaves some out. The sample carries about 98,000 clones, about 92% recorded once. This CDR3 spans 16 amino acids. Germline V gene data show CDR1 as LNHDA and CDR2 as SQIVND (reference sequence). Germline trimming cut 4 bases from V and 8 bases from J; bases unmatched to any gene: 12. The TCR was taken from an adult with an advanced solid tumor such as melanoma, head and neck, liver or kidney cancer. V gene TRBV19 combines with J gene TRBJ2-1, with 9 positions matching TRBD1. Material: CD4+ or CD8+ T cells sorted from blood, obtained in a trial of the OX40 agonist ivuxolimab. This CDR3 reads CASSSQRDRDLDEQFF. CDR3 bases: TGTGCCAGTAGTAGTCAACGGGACAGGGATTTGGATGAGCAGTTCTTC.